A selection of T cell receptor beta chains follows, all from one sample in a study of post-analysis software for immune sequencing data. TCRdb itself ran the PCR reads through MiXCR, one entry per CDR3 protein. The sample yields fewer than 600,000 distinct CDR3 sequences, 45% seen once. What was sequenced was blood. These receptor sequences come from a girl between 10 and 17 years old with multiple sclerosis. The CDR3 runs from the conserved cysteine through the conserved F or W. The D gene is left open where the match is weak. Size is omitted from some rows. Given values are once, few, many or a class for expanded clones.

-,TRBJ2-7,-,TRBV14,CASSQDVNWVTYEQYF,TGTGCCAGCAGCCAAGATGTGAATTGGGTCACCTACGAGCAGTACTTC
TRBD2,TRBJ2-7,-,TRBV3-1,CASSQGSGKGTYEQYF,TGTGCCAGCAGCCAAGGGAGCGGGAAGGGGACCTACGAGCAGTACTTC
TRBD2,TRBJ2-7,-,TRBV28,CASSLSSSGNYEQYF,TGTGCCAGCAGTTTATCGTCTAGCGGGAACTACGAGCAGTACTTC
-,TRBJ2-1,once,TRBV20-1,CSANRAEGAHEQFF,TGCAGTGCTAATAGGGCGGAAGGGGCCCATGAGCAGTTCTTC
-,TRBJ2-3,few,TRBV12-3/TRBV12-4,CASSPGLNTQYF,TGTGCCAGCAGTCCGGGATTAAATACGCAGTATTTT
-,TRBJ2-5,few,TRBV3-1,CASSPAGKIQETQYF,TGTGCCAGCAGCCCGGCGGGGAAAATCCAAGAGACCCAGTACTTC
-,TRBJ2-5,few,TRBV3-1,CASSQEVGETQYF,TGTGCCAGCAGCCAAGAGGTTGGAGAGACCCAGTACTTC
-,TRBJ2-3,-,TRBV10-2,CASSGWGGGDTQYF,TGCGCCAGCAGTGGGTGGGGGGGCGGAGATACGCAGTATTTT
-,TRBJ1-1,-,TRBV20-1,CSAVLRPESFF,TGCAGTGCCGTCCTTCGACCCGAATCTTTCTTT
TRBD1,TRBJ2-2,few,TRBV9,CASSSTGANTGELFF,TGTGCCAGCAGCTCCACAGGGGCGAACACCGGGGAGCTGTTTTTT